The 26 T cell receptor beta chains below all came from one sample that was sequenced in a study of blood T cell repertoires in COVID-19. This table comes from immunoSEQ multiplex PCR, and its TCRdb copy is limited to in-frame clones, with some not included. The table records around 260,000 clones, about 88% of them present only once. Sequencing was carried out using peripheral blood. Receptors were obtained from a man in his sixties who had recovered from COVID-19.

The rearrangement joins TRBV19 to TRBJ1-5; D unresolved. Germline values: CDR1 LNHDA, CDR2 SQIVND (reference sequence). Trimming stripped 5 bases from V and 1 base from J, with 21 bases between. This CDR3 is built from 18 residues. CDR3 in amino acids: CASSPRRADQLSNQPQHF. In DNA, the CDR3 is TGTGCCAGTAGTCCCCGGCGGGCTGACCAACTGAGCAATCAGCCCCAGCATTTT. Looking up the rest from reference TRBV19 and TRBJ1-5 gives the full variable domain: DGGITQSPKYLFRKEGQNVTLSCEQNLNHDAMYWYRQDPGQGLRLIYYSQIVNDFQKGDIAEGYSVSREKKESFPLTVTSAQKNPTAFYLCASSPRRADQLSNQPQHFGDGTRLSIL.

CDR3 sequence (DNA): TGCGCCAGCAGTTACGGGGGGGCCTCTGGAAACACCATATATTTT. Its protein is CASSYGGASGNTIYF. The rearrangement joins TRBV5-1 to TRBJ1-3; possibly TRBD1 for D (6 bases). This CDR3 has 15 amino acids. The V gene's germline CDR1 is SGHRS and CDR2 YFSETQ. Trimming shortened V by 5 bases and J by 0 bases, and 12 bases separated the two germline ends.

This clone was counted a single time. V and J are TRBV12-5 and TRBJ2-3; TRBD1 matches at 12 bases. From germline, CDR1 is LGHNT and CDR2 FRNRAP. The CDR3 totals 17 residues. V gave up 5 bases and J gave up 3 bases; unmatched junction bases: 9. The CDR3 DNA reads TGTGCTAGTGGTCACCCACGGGACAGGGGGCGTACAGATACGCAGTATTTT. This encodes CASGHPRDRGRTDTQYF. The full variable domain, with the rest looked up from reference TRBV12-5 and TRBJ2-3, is DARVTQTPRHKVTEMGQEVTMRCQPILGHNTVFWYRQTMMQGLELLAYFRNRAPLDDSGMPKDRFSAEMPDATLATLKIQPSEPRDSAVYFCASGHPRDRGRTDTQYFGPGTRLTVL.

The chain combines TRBV20-1 with TRBJ2-7; D may be TRBD2 (5 bases). This CDR3 has 12 amino acids. The V and J ends lost 3 bases and 2 bases respectively, with 8 bases between them. Germline V gives CDR1 DFQATT, CDR2 SNEGSKA (reference sequence). CDR3 sequence (DNA): TGCAGTGCTAGTGGAGGCCCCTACGAGCAGTACTTC. Protein: CSASGGPYEQYF.

The chain links TRBV7-2 to TRBJ1-3; 7 positions agree with TRBD1. Germline CDR1 is SGHTA and CDR2 is FQGNSA. The V gene end was trimmed by 0 bases and the J gene end by 0 bases; junction bases not matched to a gene: 2. The CDR3 covers 16 residues. CDR3: CASSLAGQRSGNTIYF. In DNA form, the CDR3 reads TGTGCCAGCAGCTTAGCGGGACAGCGCTCTGGAAACACCATATATTTT.

Worth noting for this clone: One junction end does not reproduce the germline sequence, and a read error may be involved. The CDR3 protein is CTSSLEAKTNYGYTF. As DNA, the CDR3 is TGCACCAGCAGCTTGGAAGCGAAAACTAACTATGGCTACACCTTC. The chain joins TRBV5-1 to TRBJ1-2; unclear D gene. The CDR3 is 15 residues long. Per the germline V gene, CDR1 is SGHRS and CDR2 is YFSETQ. The full variable domain, rest sourced from reference TRBV5-1 and TRBJ1-2, is KAGVTQTPRYLIKTRGQQVTLSCSPISGHRSVSWYQQTPGQGLQFLFEYFSETQRNKGNFPGRFSGRQFSNSRSEMNVSTLELGDSALYLCTSSLEAKTNYGYTFGSGTRLTVV.

The rearrangement uses TRBV6-5 and TRBJ1-6; D ambiguous. Germline V gene sequence: CDR1 MNHEY, CDR2 SVGAGI. The CDR3 extends over 14 amino acids. With 2 bases removed from V and 8 bases from J, the gap between germline ends came to 10 bases. CDR3: CASSYGPGDSPLHF. CDR3 DNA sequence: TGTGCCAGCAGTTACGGGCCCGGGGATTCACCCCTCCACTTT.

The chain carries TRBV9 and TRBJ2-1; TRBD2 aligns across 8 bases. Germline V CDR1 and CDR2: SGDLS, YYNGEE. The length of the CDR3 is 16 residues. V lost 0 bases to trimming and J lost 7 bases; unmatched junction nucleotides: 9. CDR3 sequence (DNA): TGTGCCAGCAGCGTAGGCCGGGGGGGCCCTGCTAATGAGCAGTTCTTC. Translation gives CASSVGRGGPANEQFF.

The rearrangement uses TRBV2 and TRBJ1-1; D is perhaps TRBD1 (6 bases). Trimming removed 3 bases from V and 2 bases from J, with 19 bases in between. This CDR3 comprises 17 residues. In germline, CDR1 is SNHLY, CDR2 FYNNEI. CDR3: CASSDGPSGTRNTEAFF. CDR3 coding DNA: TGTGCCAGCAGTGATGGACCCTCCGGGACAAGAAACACTGAAGCTTTCTTT.

The V call is TRBV6-5, the J call TRBJ1-2, with 7 positions matching TRBD1. After removal of 8 bases from V and 6 bases from J, the junction contained 12 bases not matched to a gene. The CDR3 has 14 amino acids. Germline CDR1 MNHEY, CDR2 SVGAGI. The CDR3 loop is CASSRSARGDGYTF. DNA of the CDR3: TGTGCCAGCTCCCGCTCGGCCAGGGGGGATGGCTACACCTTC.

This chain links TRBV3-1 (or the pseudogene TRBV3-2) with TRBJ2-1; TRBD2 matches 13 bases. With V trimmed by 6 bases and J by 7 bases, 9 bases remained unmatched. Germline V lookup: CDR1 LGHDT, CDR2 YNNKEL (reference sequence). The length of the CDR3 is 16 residues. Here the CDR3 reads CASRQTSGGADNEQFF. CDR3 coding DNA: TGTGCCAGCAGGCAAACTAGCGGGGGGGCGGATAATGAGCAGTTCTTC.

The rearrangement uses TRBV7-9 and TRBJ2-5, with 8 bases that match TRBD1. This CDR3 region has 14 residues. Trimming at V came to 3 bases and at J to 5 bases, leaving 5 bases not matched to a gene. CDR1 is SEHNR, CDR2 FQNEAQ, per germline (reference sequence). The CDR3 reads CASSFGQGGETQYF. In DNA, the CDR3 is TGTGCCAGCAGCTTCGGACAGGGCGGGGAGACCCAGTACTTC. The variable domain in full, completed from reference TRBV7-9 and TRBJ2-5, reads DTGVSQNPRHKITKRGQNVTFRCDPISEHNRLYWYRQTLGQGPEFLTYFQNEAQLEKSRLLSDRFSAERPKGSFSTLEIQRTEQGDSAMYLCASSFGQGGETQYFGPGTRLLVL.

The V gene is TRBV9, the J gene TRBJ2-2, with 12 bases matching TRBD2. The V gene end was trimmed by 4 bases and the J gene end by 6 bases; junction bases not matched to a gene: 7. There are 16 residues in the CDR3. Germline values: CDR1 SGDLS, CDR2 YYNGEE. CDR3 residues: CASSPLRLAGAGELFF. The CDR3 DNA reads TGTGCCAGCAGCCCTTTACGACTAGCGGGGGCCGGGGAGCTGTTTTTT.

The rearrangement links TRBV28 to TRBJ1-6; D gene uncertain. V lost 2 bases and J 6 bases, leaving 17 bases between the germline ends. The CDR3 runs to 17 residues. CDR1 MDHEN and CDR2 SYDVKM come from the germline V gene. This CDR3 reads CASSLTTGKVGNSPLHF. The CDR3 DNA is TGTGCCAGCAGTTTAACGACGGGAAAAGTGGGTAATTCACCCCTCCACTTT. The full variable domain, its missing parts supplied by reference TRBV28 and TRBJ1-6, is DVKVTQSSRYLVKRTGEKVFLECVQDMDHENMFWYRQDPGLGLRLIYFSYDVKMKEKGDIPEGYSVSREKKERFSLILESASTNQTSMYLCASSLTTGKVGNSPLHFGNGTRLTVT.

The V gene is TRBV9, the J gene TRBJ1-1; 9 bases are shared with TRBD1. Germline V gene data show CDR1 as SGDLS and CDR2 as YYNGEE. CDR3 length equals 12 residues. Losses at the gene ends were 4 bases for V and 8 bases for J; bases not matched to a gene: 3. The CDR3 DNA follows: TGTGCCAGCAGCCAGGACAGGGGAGAAGCTTTCTTT. This gives the protein CASSQDRGEAFF.

The V and J genes are TRBV7-9 and TRBJ2-7, with D possibly being TRBD2 (5 bases). V lost 4 bases and J 3 bases, leaving 10 bases between the germline ends. This CDR3 contains 13 residues. CDR1 and CDR2 (germline): SEHNR, FQNEAQ (reference sequence). The CDR3: CASSSGLLYEQYF. CDR3 nucleotide sequence: TGTGCCAGCAGCTCAGGACTGCTCTACGAGCAGTACTTC. Full variable domain (remainder filled in from reference TRBV7-9 and TRBJ2-7): DTGVSQNPRHKITKRGQNVTFRCDPISEHNRLYWYRQTLGQGPEFLTYFQNEAQLEKSRLLSDRFSAERPKGSFSTLEIQRTEQGDSAMYLCASSSGLLYEQYFGPGTRLTVT.

This rearrangement joins TRBV10-2 to TRBJ2-1; 9 positions match TRBD2. The CDR3 extends over 18 amino acids. From germline, CDR1 is WSHSY and CDR2 SAAADI. J gave up 4 bases and V 1 base, and 11 bases lay outside the gene matches. CDR3 DNA: TGCGCCAGCAGTGAGTGGGGCGGGGGGGCCGTCGCGTACAATGAGCAGTTCTTC. This encodes CASSEWGGGAVAYNEQFF.

The chain has TRBV7-2 and TRBJ2-3; 8 bases map to TRBD2. The germline gives CDR1 SGHTA, CDR2 FQGNSA. Trimming removed 4 bases from V and 3 bases from J; junction bases left unmatched: 18. The CDR3 loop spans 19 amino acids. The CDR3 DNA reads as TGTGCCAGCAGCTCACGCTCCGGGACTAGGGGAGCTAGGACAGATACGCAGTATTTT. It is translated as CASSSRSGTRGARTDTQYF.

The chain recombines TRBV7-2 with TRBJ2-2, with D possibly matching TRBD2 (6 bases). In germline, CDR1 is SGHTA, CDR2 FQGNSA. V was trimmed by 5 bases and J by 8 bases, leaving 15 bases between them. The CDR3 runs to 14 residues. The CDR3 coding sequence is TGTGCCAGCAGCCCCAAGGGAGGATTTGGGGAGCTGTTTTTT. Encoded protein: CASSPKGGFGELFF. Full variable domain (rest looked up from reference TRBV7-2 and TRBJ2-2): GAGVSQSPSNKVTEKGKDVELRCDPISGHTALYWYRQSLGQGLEFLIYFQGNSAPDKSGLPSDRFSAERTGGSVSTLTIQRTQQEDSAVYLCASSPKGGFGELFFGEGSRLTVL.

The chain is built from TRBV7-2 and TRBJ2-5, with TRBD2 matching 9 bases. CDR1 is SGHTA, CDR2 FQGNSA, per germline. The CDR3 totals 17 residues. With 5 bases clipped from V and 5 bases from J, the junction kept 15 bases outside the gene matches. CDR3 protein: CASSPQGSGGLGETQYF. The CDR3 DNA is TGTGCCAGCAGCCCTCAGGGTAGCGGGGGCCTAGGCGAGACCCAGTACTTC.

The V and J genes are TRBV7-8 and TRBJ2-7; 8 positions match TRBD2. The V and J ends lost 4 bases and 3 bases, in that order; junction bases with no gene match: 17. The CDR3 is 18 residues long. Germline values: CDR1 SGHVS, CDR2 FQNEAQ. The CDR3 DNA is TGTGCCAGCAGCTATAACCCCAAGGACGGGGGGGCGGTCTACGAGCAGTACTTC. Translated, it gives CASSYNPKDGGAVYEQYF.

The chain carries TRBV10-3 and TRBJ1-5, with D unclear. V was shortened by 0 bases and J by 0 bases, with 6 bases between the two germline ends. From germline, CDR1 is ENHRY and CDR2 SYGVKD. The CDR3 totals 15 residues. CDR3 bases: TGTGCCATCAGTGAGTCCTCTGTTAGCAATCAGCCCCAGCATTTT. Its translation is CAISESSVSNQPQHF.

This chain joins TRBV29-1 and TRBJ1-1; D is unresolved. This CDR3 region has 12 residues. Germline-derived CDR1 and CDR2 are SQVTM and ANQGSEA. V gave up 5 bases and J gave up 1 base, with 8 bases separating them. The CDR3 DNA follows: TGCAGCGTTAACCACGGGAACACTGAAGCTTTCTTT. The encoded protein is CSVNHGNTEAFF.

V and J are TRBV11-2 and TRBJ2-7, with D perhaps TRBD1 (8 bases). Germline V gene lookup returns CDR1 SGHAT and CDR2 FQNNGV. This CDR3 is 15 amino acids long. V lost 5 bases to trimming and J lost 4 bases, with 18 bases between them. The CDR3 region is CASSGSGQGGYEQYF. As DNA, the CDR3 is TGTGCCAGCAGCGGCTCTGGACAGGGAGGGTACGAGCAGTACTTC.

The rearrangement joins TRBV3-1 (or the pseudogene TRBV3-2) to TRBJ1-3; D is unclear. V shed 3 bases and J shed 5 bases, with 5 bases lying between them. The CDR3 is made up of 12 amino acids. CDR1 and CDR2 from the germline V gene are LGHDT and YNNKEL (reference sequence). CDR3 loop: CASSQTRNTIYF. The CDR3 coding sequence is TGTGCCAGCAGCCAGACACGAAACACCATATATTTT.

The chain has TRBV6-1 and TRBJ1-6; perhaps TRBD1 as D (5 bases). Deletions cut 3 bases from V and 10 bases from J, with 13 bases between. The CDR3 length is 14 residues. Germline-derived CDR1 and CDR2 are MNHNS and SASEGT. The CDR3 is CASSDDRVRSPLHF. In nucleotides, the CDR3 is TGTGCCAGCAGTGATGACAGAGTAAGGTCACCCCTCCACTTT.